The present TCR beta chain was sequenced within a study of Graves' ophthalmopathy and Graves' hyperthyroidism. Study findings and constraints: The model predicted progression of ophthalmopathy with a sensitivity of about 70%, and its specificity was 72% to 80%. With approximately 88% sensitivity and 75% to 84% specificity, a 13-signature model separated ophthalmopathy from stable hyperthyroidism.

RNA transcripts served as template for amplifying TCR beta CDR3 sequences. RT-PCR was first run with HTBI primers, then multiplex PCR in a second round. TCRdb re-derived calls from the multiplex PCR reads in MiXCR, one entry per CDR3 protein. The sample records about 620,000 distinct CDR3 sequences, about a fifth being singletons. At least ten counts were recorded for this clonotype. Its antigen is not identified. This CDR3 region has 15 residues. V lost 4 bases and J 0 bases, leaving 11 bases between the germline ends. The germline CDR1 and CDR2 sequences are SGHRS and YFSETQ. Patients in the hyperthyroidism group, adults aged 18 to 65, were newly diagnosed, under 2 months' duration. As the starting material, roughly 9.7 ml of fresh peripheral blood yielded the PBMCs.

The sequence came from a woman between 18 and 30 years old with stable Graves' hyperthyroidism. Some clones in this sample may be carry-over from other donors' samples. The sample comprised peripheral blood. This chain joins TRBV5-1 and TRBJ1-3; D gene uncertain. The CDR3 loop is CASSGDGSSGNTIYF. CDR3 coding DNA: TGCGCCAGCAGCGGAGACGGGAGCTCTGGAAACACCATATATTTT.